The present T cell receptor (beta chain) was sequenced within a study of T cell changes during pregnancy in multiple sclerosis (dated by TCRdb to between 2018 and 2021). Background for the entire study: The study looked at changes in the T cell repertoire across pregnancy in women with multiple sclerosis.

Libraries were prepared through the immunoSEQ multiplex PCR assay. TCRdb retrieved this table from immuneACCESS and kept in-frame rearrangements only. Not all clones are present; in checked studies, unresolved V genes account for under half, and no reason is known for the remainder. In this sample the table shows just under 45,000 clones, about 95% of which occur a single time. The ten largest account for 0.75% to 0.9% of the sample. To note about this clone: Which antigen it targets is not known. There are no base qualities to consult, and no much larger clone falls within one base.

The receptor's source is a female donor with multiple sclerosis, enrolled in a pregnancy study. The source was peripheral blood, collected in the second trimester of pregnancy.

The base sequence is TGTGCCAGCTCACCTTTACAGGGGCGACGGGATTCACCCCTCCACTTT. It encodes CASSPLQGRRDSPLHF. The chain joins TRBV18 to TRBJ1-6, with 7 bases in between that match TRBD1. The germline V gene sets CDR1 to KGHSH and CDR2 to LQKENI. Trimmed from V: 3 bases; trimmed from J: 8 bases; junction bases lacking a gene match: 10. From its cysteine to its phenylalanine, the CDR3 spans 16 amino acids. The kept DNA is CDR3 alone, 48 bases in frame from the first base.